This paragraph reports one T cell receptor beta chain. What it binds is not known. This CDR3 spans 16 amino acids. Per germline, CDR1 SGHTA and CDR2 FQGNSA. V was clipped by 5 bases and J by 2 bases, with 18 bases between them. This specimen comes from a study of radiation and T cells in renal cell carcinoma. Generated by immunoSEQ multiplex PCR, the TCRdb table keeps only in-frame clones and is missing some. The sample carries 130,000 or so clones, roughly 80% recorded once. Time point of the sample: baseline pretreatment blood. Treatment denoted: 15 Gy SBRT to primary tumor, nephrectomy 4 weeks later. Serial blood draws occurred at baseline and 2 and 4 weeks post-SBRT. The tumor was a clear cell renal cell carcinoma. Study-wide findings and caveats: Pretreatment tumor biopsies were lacking, so baseline clonotypes are unknown.

The sequence derives from a woman aged 45-60 years with renal cell carcinoma. Specimen: blood, collected from a patient whose treatment included radiotherapy and nephrectomy. This chain links TRBV7-2 with TRBJ1-1, with a weak D call TRBD1 (5 bases). The CDR3 coding sequence is TGTGCCAGCAGCCTCCGGGACCTTGGGACCAACACTGAAGCTTTCTTT. Its translation: CASSLRDLGTNTEAFF. The full variable domain, with the rest looked up from reference TRBV7-2 and TRBJ1-1, is GAGVSQSPSNKVTEKGKDVELRCDPISGHTALYWYRQSLGQGLEFLIYFQGNSAPDKSGLPSDRFSAERTGGSVSTLTIQRTQQEDSAVYLCASSLRDLGTNTEAFFGQGTRLTVV.